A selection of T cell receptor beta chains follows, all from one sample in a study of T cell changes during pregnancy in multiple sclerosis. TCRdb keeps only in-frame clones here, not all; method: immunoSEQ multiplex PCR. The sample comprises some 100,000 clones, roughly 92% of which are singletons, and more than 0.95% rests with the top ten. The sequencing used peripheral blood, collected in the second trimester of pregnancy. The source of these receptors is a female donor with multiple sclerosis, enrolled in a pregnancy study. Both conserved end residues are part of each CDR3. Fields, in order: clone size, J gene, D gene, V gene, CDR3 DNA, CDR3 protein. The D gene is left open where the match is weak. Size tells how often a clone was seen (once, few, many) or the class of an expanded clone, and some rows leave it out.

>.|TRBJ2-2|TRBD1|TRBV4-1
TGCGCCAGCAGCCTCAGCCGGGACAGGTCCTACAAAGCGAACACCGGGGAGCTGTTTTTT
CASSLSRDRSYKANTGELFF
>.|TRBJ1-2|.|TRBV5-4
TGTGCCAGCAGCCCGAGGGGGGGTGGCTACACCTTC
CASSPRGGGYTF
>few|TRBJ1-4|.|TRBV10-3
TGTGCCATCAGTGAGAGAGCAACTAATGAAAAACTGTTTTTT
CAISERATNEKLFF
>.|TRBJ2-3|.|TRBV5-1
TGCGCCAGCAGCTTGGTACAGGCCACAGATACGCAGTATTTT
CASSLVQATDTQYF
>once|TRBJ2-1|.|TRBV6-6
TGTGCCAGCAGTGTGAAGGGGGCCTACAATGAGCAGTTCTTC
CASSVKGAYNEQFF
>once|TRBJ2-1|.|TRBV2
TGTGCCAGCAGAACTTCGAATAACAATGAGCAGTTCTTC
CASRTSNNNEQFF
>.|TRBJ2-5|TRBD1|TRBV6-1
TGTGCCAGCAGTCTACTTATGCAGGGGGTGATCCAGTACTTC
CASSLLMQGVIQYF
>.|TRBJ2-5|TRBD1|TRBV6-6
TGTGCCAGCCGTAGACAGGGGGGTTCAGAGACCCAGTACTTC
CASRRQGGSETQYF
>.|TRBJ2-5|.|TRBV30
TGTGCCTCGGCGGGGCAAGAGACCCAGTACTTC
CASAGQETQYF
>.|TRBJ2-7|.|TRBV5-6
TGTGCCAGCAGATCTGTTTGGGAGCACGAGCAGTACTTC
CASRSVWEHEQYF
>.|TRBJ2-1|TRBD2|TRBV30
TGTGCCTGGAGTAGGGGACTAGCGGGAGGGGGTGAGCAGTTCTTC
CAWSRGLAGGGEQFF